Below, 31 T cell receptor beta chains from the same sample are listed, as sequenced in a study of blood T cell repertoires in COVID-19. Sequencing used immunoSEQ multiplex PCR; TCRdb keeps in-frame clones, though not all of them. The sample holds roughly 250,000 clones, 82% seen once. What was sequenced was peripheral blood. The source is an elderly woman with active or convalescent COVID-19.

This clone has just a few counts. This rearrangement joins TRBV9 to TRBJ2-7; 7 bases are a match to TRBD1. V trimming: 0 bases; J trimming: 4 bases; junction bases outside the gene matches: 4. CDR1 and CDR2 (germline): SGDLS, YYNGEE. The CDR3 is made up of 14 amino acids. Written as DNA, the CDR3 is TGTGCCAGCAGCGTAGAAGGGGGCAGGTACGAGCAGTACTTC. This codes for CASSVEGGRYEQYF.

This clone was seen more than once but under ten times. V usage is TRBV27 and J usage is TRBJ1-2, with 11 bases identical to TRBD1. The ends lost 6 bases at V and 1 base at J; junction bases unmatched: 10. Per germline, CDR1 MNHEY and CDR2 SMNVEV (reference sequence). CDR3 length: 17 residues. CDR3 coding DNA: TGTGCCAGCAGGTCTTGGGACAGGGGGGGGCTTAACTATGGCTACACCTTC. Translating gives CASRSWDRGGLNYGYTF.

The CDR3 sequence: CASSLHLTSGRWAYEQYF. CDR3 bases: TGCGCCAGCAGCTTACATTTGACTAGCGGACGATGGGCCTACGAGCAGTACTTC. This chain uses TRBV5-1 with TRBJ2-7; 9 nucleotides agree with TRBD2. There are 18 residues in the CDR3. The germline V gene has CDR1 SGHRS and CDR2 YFSETQ. The V segment lost 2 bases and the J segment 2 bases; nucleotides outside the gene matches: 14.

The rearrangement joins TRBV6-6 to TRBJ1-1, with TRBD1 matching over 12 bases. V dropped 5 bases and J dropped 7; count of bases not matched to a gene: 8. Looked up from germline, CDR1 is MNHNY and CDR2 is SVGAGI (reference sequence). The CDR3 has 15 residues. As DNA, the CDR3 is TGTGCCAGCAGTCTCCATGGGACAGGGGGCCGTGAAGCTTTCTTT. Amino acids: CASSLHGTGGREAFF.

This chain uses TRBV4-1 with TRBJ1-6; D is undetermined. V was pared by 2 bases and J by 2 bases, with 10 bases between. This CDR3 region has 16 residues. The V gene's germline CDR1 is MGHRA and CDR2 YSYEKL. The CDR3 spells CASSQSVQTYNSPLHF. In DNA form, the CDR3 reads TGCGCCAGCAGCCAAAGCGTTCAAACCTATAATTCACCCCTCCACTTT.

In DNA, the CDR3 is TGTGCCAGTAGTATCCACAGCAACTATGGCTACACCTTC. Translation: CASSIHSNYGYTF. This chain links TRBV19 with TRBJ1-2; D is unresolved. Germline assignment: CDR1 LNHDA and CDR2 SQIVND (reference sequence). CDR3 length: 13 amino acids. V dropped 3 bases and J dropped 2 bases, with 7 bases sitting between them. Full variable domain (remainder filled in from reference TRBV19 and TRBJ1-2): DGGITQSPKYLFRKEGQNVTLSCEQNLNHDAMYWYRQDPGQGLRLIYYSQIVNDFQKGDIAEGYSVSREKKESFPLTVTSAQKNPTAFYLCASSIHSNYGYTFGSGTRLTVV.

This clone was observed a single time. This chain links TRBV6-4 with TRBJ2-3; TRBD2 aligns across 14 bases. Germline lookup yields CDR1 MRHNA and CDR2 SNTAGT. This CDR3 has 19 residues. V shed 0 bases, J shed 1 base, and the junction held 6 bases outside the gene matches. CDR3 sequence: CASSDSTSGRAGGTDTQYF. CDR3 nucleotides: TGTGCCAGCAGTGACTCGACTAGCGGGAGGGCCGGGGGCACAGATACGCAGTATTTT.

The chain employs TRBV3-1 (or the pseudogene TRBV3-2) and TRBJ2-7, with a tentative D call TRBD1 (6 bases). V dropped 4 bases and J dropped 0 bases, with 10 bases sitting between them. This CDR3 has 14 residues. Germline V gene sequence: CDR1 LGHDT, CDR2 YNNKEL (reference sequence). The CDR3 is CASSLRTASYEQYF. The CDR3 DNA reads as TGTGCCAGCAGCCTCCGGACAGCCTCCTACGAGCAGTACTTC.

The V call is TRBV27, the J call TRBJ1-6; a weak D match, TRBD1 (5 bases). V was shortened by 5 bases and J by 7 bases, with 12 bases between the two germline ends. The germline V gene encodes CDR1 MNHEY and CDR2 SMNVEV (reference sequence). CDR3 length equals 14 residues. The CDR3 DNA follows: TGTGCCAGCAGTCCGACAGCGAAGAATTCACCCCTCCACTTT. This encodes CASSPTAKNSPLHF.

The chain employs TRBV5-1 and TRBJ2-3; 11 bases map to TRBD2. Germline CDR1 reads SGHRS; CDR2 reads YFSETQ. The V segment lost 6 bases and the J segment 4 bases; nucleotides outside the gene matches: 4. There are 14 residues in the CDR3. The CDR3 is CASKLAGDSDTQYF. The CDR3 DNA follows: TGCGCCAGCAAACTAGCGGGAGACTCAGATACGCAGTATTTT. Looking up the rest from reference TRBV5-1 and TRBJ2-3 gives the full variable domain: KAGVTQTPRYLIKTRGQQVTLSCSPISGHRSVSWYQQTPGQGLQFLFEYFSETQRNKGNFPGRFSGRQFSNSRSEMNVSTLELGDSALYLCASKLAGDSDTQYFGPGTRLTVL.

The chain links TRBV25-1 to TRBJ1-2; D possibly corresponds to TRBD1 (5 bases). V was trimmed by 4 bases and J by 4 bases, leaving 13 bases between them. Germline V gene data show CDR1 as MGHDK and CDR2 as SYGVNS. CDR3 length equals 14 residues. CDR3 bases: TGTGCCAGCAGTGGATGGGGGGTAGCCTATGGCTACACCTTC. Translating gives CASSGWGVAYGYTF.

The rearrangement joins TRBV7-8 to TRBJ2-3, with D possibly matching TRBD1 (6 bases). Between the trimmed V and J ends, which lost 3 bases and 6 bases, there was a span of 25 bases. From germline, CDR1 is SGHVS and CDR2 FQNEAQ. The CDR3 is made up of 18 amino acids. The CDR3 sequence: CASSFSQGLRLHRDTQYF. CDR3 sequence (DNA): TGTGCCAGCAGCTTTAGCCAGGGGCTTAGGCTTCATAGGGATACGCAGTATTTT.

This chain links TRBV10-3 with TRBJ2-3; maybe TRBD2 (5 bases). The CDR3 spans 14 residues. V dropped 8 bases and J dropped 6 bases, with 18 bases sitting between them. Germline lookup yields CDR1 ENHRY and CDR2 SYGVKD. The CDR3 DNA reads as TGTGCCATCGGAGGTCAGGACCCTGCGGATACGCAGTATTTT. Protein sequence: CAIGGQDPADTQYF.

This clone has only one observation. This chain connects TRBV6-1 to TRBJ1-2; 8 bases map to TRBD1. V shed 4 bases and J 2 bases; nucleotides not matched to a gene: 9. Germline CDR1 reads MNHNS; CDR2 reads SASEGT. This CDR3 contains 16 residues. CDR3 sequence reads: CASSASVGQENYGYTF. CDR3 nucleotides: TGTGCCAGCAGTGCCAGTGTGGGACAGGAAAACTATGGCTACACCTTC.

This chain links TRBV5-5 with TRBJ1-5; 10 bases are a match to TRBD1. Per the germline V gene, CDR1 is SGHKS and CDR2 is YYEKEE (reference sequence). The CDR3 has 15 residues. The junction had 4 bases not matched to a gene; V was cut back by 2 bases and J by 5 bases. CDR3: CASSFGQGGYQPQHF. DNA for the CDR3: TGTGCCAGCAGCTTCGGACAGGGGGGCTATCAGCCCCAGCATTTT.

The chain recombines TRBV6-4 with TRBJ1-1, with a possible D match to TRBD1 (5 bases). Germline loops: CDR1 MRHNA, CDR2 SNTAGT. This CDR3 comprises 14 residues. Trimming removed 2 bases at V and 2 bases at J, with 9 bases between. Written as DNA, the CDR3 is TGTGCCAGCAGTGACCTCGGGGGAAACACTGAAGCTTTCTTT. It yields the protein CASSDLGGNTEAFF.

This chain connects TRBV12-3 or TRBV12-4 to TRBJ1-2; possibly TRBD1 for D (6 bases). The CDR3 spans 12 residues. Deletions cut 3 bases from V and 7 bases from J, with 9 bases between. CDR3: CASSLGAGGYTF. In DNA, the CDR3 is TGTGCCAGCAGTTTGGGGGCCGGTGGCTACACCTTC.

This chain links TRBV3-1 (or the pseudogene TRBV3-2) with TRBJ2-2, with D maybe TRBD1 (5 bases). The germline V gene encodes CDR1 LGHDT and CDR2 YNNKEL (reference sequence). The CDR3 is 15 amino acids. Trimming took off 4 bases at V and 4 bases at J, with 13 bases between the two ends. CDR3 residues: CASSPPADSTGELFF. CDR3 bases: TGTGCCAGCAGCCCTCCCGCAGACAGCACCGGGGAGCTGTTTTTT.

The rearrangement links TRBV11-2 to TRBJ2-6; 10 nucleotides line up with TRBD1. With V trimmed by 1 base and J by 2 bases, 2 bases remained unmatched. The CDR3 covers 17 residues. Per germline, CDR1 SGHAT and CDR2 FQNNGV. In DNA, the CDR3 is TGTGCCAGCAGCTTAGGACAGGGGGCAACTGGGGCCAACGTCCTGACTTTC. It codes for CASSLGQGATGANVLTF.

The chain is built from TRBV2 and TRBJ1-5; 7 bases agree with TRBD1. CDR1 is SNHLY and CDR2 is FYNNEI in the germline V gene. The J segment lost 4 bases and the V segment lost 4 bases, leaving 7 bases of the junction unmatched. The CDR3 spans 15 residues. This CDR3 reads CASSVIRTGNQPQHF. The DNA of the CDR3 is TGTGCCAGCAGTGTTATTCGGACAGGAAATCAGCCCCAGCATTTT.

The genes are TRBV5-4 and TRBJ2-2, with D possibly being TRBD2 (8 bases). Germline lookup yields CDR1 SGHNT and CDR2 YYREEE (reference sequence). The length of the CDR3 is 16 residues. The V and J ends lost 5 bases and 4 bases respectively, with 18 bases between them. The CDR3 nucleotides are TGTGCCAGCAGATCGGGGGGGACAGCCCTCACCGGGGAGCTGTTTTTT. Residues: CASRSGGTALTGELFF.

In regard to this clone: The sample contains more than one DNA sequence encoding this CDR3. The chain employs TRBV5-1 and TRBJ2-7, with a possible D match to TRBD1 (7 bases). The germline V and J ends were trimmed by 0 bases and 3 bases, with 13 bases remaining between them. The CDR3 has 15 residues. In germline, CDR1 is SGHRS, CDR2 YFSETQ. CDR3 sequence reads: CASSLAAGGGYEQYF. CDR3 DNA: TGCGCCAGCAGCTTGGCAGCAGGGGGAGGCTACGAGCAGTACTTC.

CDR3 nucleotide sequence: TGTGCCAGCTCCCGTCAGGGAGGGGACACTGAAGCTTTCTTT. This sequence encodes CASSRQGGDTEAFF. The genes are TRBV6-5 and TRBJ1-1; maybe TRBD1 (5 bases). CDR1 and CDR2 from the germline V gene are MNHEY and SVGAGI. Trimming took off 8 bases at V and 3 bases at J, with 16 bases between the two ends. CDR3 size: 14 residues.

The CDR3 sequence: CASSLEGSLGTQYF. CDR3 in DNA: TGTGCCAGCAGTCTCGAAGGGAGCTTGGGGACCCAGTACTTC. The chain has TRBV6-5 and TRBJ2-5; a weak D match, TRBD2 (5 bases). The CDR3 length is 14 residues. Trimming removed 5 bases at V and 7 bases at J, with 17 bases between. The germline CDR1 and CDR2 sequences are MNHEY and SVGAGI.

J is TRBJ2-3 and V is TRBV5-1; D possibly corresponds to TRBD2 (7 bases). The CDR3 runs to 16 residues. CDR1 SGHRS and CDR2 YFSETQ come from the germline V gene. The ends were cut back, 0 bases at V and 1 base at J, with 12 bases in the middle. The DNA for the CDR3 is TGCGCCAGCAGCTTGGTTGGGGGGGCCGGCACAGATACGCAGTATTTT. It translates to CASSLVGGAGTDTQYF.

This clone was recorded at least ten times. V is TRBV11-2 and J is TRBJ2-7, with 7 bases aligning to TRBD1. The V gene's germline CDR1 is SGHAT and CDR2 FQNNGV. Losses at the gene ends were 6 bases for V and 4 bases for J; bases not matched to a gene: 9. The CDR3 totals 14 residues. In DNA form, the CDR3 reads TGTGCCAGCAGAGGCCGACAGGGAAAGTACGAGCAGTACTTC. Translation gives CASRGRQGKYEQYF.

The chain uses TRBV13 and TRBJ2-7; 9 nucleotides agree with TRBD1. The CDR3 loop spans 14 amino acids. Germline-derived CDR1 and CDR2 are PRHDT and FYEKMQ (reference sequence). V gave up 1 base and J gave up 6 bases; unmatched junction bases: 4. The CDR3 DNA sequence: TGTGCCAGCAGCTTAGACAGGACAGGGGCCGAGCAGTACTTC. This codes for CASSLDRTGAEQYF.

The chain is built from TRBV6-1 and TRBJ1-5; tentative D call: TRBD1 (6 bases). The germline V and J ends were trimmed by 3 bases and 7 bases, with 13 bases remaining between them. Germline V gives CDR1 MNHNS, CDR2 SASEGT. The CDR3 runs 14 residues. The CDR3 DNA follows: TGTGCCAGCAGTGAGACGGACAGCCGACAGCCCCAGCATTTT. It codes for CASSETDSRQPQHF.

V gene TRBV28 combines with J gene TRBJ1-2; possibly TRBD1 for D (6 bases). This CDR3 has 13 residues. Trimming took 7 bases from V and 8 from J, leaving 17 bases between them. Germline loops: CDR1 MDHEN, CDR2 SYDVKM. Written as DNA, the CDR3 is TGTGCCAGCATCGCAGGGGCCACCCGGGGCTACACCTTC. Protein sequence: CASIAGATRGYTF.

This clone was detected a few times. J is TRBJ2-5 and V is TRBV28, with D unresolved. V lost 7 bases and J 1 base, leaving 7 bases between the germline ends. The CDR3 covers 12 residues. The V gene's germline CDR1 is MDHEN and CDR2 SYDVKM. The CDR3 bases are TGTGCCAGCATATGGCCCCAAGAGACCCAGTACTTC. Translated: CASIWPQETQYF.

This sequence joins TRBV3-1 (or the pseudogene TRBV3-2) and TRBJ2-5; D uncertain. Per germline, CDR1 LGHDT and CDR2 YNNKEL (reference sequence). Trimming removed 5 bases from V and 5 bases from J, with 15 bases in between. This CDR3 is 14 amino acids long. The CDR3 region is CASSEALRSETQYF. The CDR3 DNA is TGTGCCAGCAGCGAAGCATTGCGATCGGAGACCCAGTACTTC.